The clone carrying this TCR beta chain has more than one count but fewer than ten. No antigen is known for it. This sample is drawn from a study of T cell repertoires in cytomegalovirus infection. In the study overall: Public TCR beta signature analysis indicated the presence of both CMV infection and matching HLA type. Findings and caveats of the study: The response measured ex vivo was dominated by TCR beta clonotypes (HLA-C-restricted and CMV-specific).

TCRdb independently ran MiXCR on the reads; one entry per CDR3 protein. The table records approximately 730,000 distinct CDR3 sequences, around 32% of them present only once. The CDR3 totals 15 residues. V lost 1 base, J lost 2 bases, and 12 bases lay in between. Germline V gene data show CDR1 as SGHTA and CDR2 as FQGNSA. This specimen consisted of cultured PBMCs, obtained from culture after CMV antigen stimulation. The receptor comes from a human donor in good health (CMV status not recorded). Some clones in this sample may be carry-over from other donors' samples. The V gene is TRBV7-2, the J gene TRBJ2-7; TRBD1 might be the D (6 bases). The CDR3 here is CASSLERGSTYEQYF. The CDR3 DNA sequence: TGTGCCAGCAGCTTAGAAAGGGGGAGCACCTACGAGCAGTACTTC.